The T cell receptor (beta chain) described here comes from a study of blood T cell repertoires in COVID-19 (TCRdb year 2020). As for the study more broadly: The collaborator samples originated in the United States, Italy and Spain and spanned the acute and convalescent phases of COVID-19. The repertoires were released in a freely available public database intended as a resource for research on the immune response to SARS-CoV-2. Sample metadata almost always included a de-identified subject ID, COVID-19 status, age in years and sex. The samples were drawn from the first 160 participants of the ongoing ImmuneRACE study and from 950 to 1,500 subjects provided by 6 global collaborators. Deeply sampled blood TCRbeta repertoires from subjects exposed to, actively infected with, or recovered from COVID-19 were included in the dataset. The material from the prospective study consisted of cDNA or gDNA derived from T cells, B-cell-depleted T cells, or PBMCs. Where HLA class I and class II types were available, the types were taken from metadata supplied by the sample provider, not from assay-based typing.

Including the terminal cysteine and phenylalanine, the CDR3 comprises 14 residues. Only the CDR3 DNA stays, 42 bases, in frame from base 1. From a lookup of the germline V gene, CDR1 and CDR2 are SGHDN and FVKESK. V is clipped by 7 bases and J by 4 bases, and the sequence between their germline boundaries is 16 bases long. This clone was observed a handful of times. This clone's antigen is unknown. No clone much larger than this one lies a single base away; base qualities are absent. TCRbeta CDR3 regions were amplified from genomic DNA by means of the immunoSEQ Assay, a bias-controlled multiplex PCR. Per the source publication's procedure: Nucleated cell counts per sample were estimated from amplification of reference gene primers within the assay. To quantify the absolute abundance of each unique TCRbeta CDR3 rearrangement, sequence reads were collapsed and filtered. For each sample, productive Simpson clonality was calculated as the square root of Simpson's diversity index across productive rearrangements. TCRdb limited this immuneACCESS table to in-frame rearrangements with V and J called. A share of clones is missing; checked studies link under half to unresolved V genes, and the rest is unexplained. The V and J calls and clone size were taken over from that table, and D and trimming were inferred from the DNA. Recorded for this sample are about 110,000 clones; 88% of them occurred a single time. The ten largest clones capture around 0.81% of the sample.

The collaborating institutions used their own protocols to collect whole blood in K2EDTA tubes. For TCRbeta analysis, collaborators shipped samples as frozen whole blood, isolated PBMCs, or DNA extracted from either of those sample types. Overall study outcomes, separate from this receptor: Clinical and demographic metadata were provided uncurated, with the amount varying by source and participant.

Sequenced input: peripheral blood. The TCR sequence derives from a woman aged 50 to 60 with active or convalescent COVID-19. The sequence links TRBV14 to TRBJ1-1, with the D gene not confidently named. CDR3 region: CASKNAGGRTEAFF. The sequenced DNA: TGTGCCAGCAAAAACGCGGGAGGCCGCACTGAAGCTTTCTTT.